The sample holds many counts of the clone carrying this TCR beta chain. Its matching antigen is unknown. Amplification of TCR beta CDR3 regions used RNA transcripts. First-round RT-PCR employed HTBI primers, with a second-round multiplex PCR after it. In TCRdb, the multiplex PCR reads were re-called with MiXCR into one record per CDR3 protein. The sample records a few hundred thousand distinct CDR3 sequences, approximately 35% being singletons. Trimming took 10 bases from V and 2 from J; bases not matched to a gene: 3. The germline V gene encodes CDR1 ENHRY and CDR2 SYGVKD. The CDR3 covers 14 residues. Other autoimmune diseases, uncontrolled infections, pregnancy or lactation ruled patients out of participation. The data stem from a study of Graves' ophthalmopathy and Graves' hyperthyroidism. Study-level results: Blood also contained most of the expanded thyroid clonotypes above 0.001 frequency.

This receptor was taken from an adult man with Graves' hyperthyroidism. The chain has TRBV10-3 and TRBJ2-5; 14 bases map to TRBD2. The sample taken for sequencing was peripheral blood or thyroid tissue (not recorded which). The CDR3 sequence: CATGLAGGQETQYF. The CDR3 region has the DNA TGTGCCACCGGACTAGCGGGAGGACAAGAGACCCAGTACTTC.